A single sample is the source of the 14 T cell receptor beta chains below, sequenced in a study of CD8 T cells in Susac syndrome. An input of about 0.45 to 1 ug of RNA was subjected to reverse transcription using random hexamers. TCRdb reprocessed the immunoSEQ multiplex PCR reads via MiXCR and lists one record per CDR3 protein. There are hundreds of thousands of distinct CDR3 sequences in the sample; 65% to 90% occur only once, and 0.21% lies in the top ten. Sequencing used CD8+ T cells from PBMCs. These receptors were collected from a human donor with multiple sclerosis.

V and J are TRBV6-1 and TRBJ2-7; 9 nucleotides align to TRBD1. Germline values: CDR1 MNHNS, CDR2 SASEGT. The CDR3 totals 14 residues. The V and J ends lost 9 bases and 7 bases, in that order; junction bases with no gene match: 13. The CDR3 DNA reads TGTGCCAGTTACCGGGACAGGGACCTCTGGGAGCAGTACTTC. It specifies CASYRDRDLWEQYF.

The CDR3 bases are TGTGCCAGCAGTCTTTGGGGGGACGTAGGAGAGACCCAGTACTTC. This encodes CASSLWGDVGETQYF. The chain recombines TRBV5-5 with TRBJ2-5, with D perhaps TRBD2 (6 bases). Trimming pared 5 bases from V and 4 bases from J, leaving 18 bases between. CDR3 length equals 15 residues. Germline lookup yields CDR1 SGHKS and CDR2 YYEKEE (reference sequence).

This clonotype appeared once. V gene TRBV11-2 combines with J gene TRBJ2-7; maybe TRBD2 (6 bases). V was clipped by 3 bases and J by 0 bases, with 18 bases between them. The length of the CDR3 is 17 residues. Germline CDR1 reads SGHAT; CDR2 reads FQNNGV. In DNA form, the CDR3 reads TGTGCCAGCAGCTTGGGGGGACTGGGTATTATCTCCTACGAGCAGTACTTC. The encoded protein is CASSLGGLGIISYEQYF.

The gene calls are TRBV12-3 or TRBV12-4 and TRBJ1-5; no clear D. Trimming removed 5 bases at V and 2 bases at J, with 10 bases between. CDR3 size: 14 residues. CDR3 sequence: CASSTDGGNQPQHF. Written as DNA, the CDR3 is TGTGCCAGCAGTACGGACGGGGGCAATCAGCCCCAGCATTTT.

The V and J genes are TRBV18 and TRBJ2-7, with a weak D call TRBD1 (5 bases). There are 15 residues in the CDR3. The V end lost 2 bases, the J end lost 5 bases, and 16 bases lay between the germline ends. Germline values: CDR1 KGHSH, CDR2 LQKENI. CDR3: CASSPEEAGINEQYF. The CDR3 nucleotides are TGTGCCAGCTCACCAGAAGAGGCAGGGATCAACGAGCAGTACTTC.

The rearrangement joins TRBV5-8 to TRBJ2-3; D might be TRBD1 (7 bases). Per germline, CDR1 SGHTS and CDR2 YDEGEE. V shed 4 bases and J shed 2 bases, with 17 bases lying between them. The CDR3 is made up of 16 amino acids. CDR3 DNA sequence: TGTGCCAGCAGCCTAGGGGACAGACTAGACACAGATACGCAGTATTTT. Protein sequence: CASSLGDRLDTDTQYF.

This clonotype was recorded once. The rearrangement uses TRBV28 and TRBJ2-5; TRBD1 aligns across 8 bases. Germline V CDR1 and CDR2: MDHEN, SYDVKM. CDR3 length equals 15 residues. Unmatched junction bases numbered 3, after V lost 2 bases and J lost 1 base. CDR3 residues: CASSLGTGLQETQYF. CDR3 DNA sequence: TGTGCCAGCAGTTTAGGGACAGGACTCCAAGAGACCCAGTACTTC.

CDR3: CSARGGTDTQYF. CDR3 nucleotides: TGCAGTGCCAGGGGGGGGACAGATACGCAGTATTTT. The rearrangement uses TRBV20-1 and TRBJ2-3; D possibly matches TRBD1 or TRBD2 (7 bases each). The germline CDR1 and CDR2 sequences are DFQATT and SNEGSKA (reference sequence). This CDR3 spans 12 amino acids. The V gene lost 6 bases and the J gene lost 3 bases, with 10 bases spanning the gap.

This clonotype has only a few counts. The chain is built from TRBV6-2 or TRBV6-3 and TRBJ2-3; D not certain. Trimming took 0 bases from V and 2 from J, leaving 6 bases between them. This CDR3 has 14 amino acids. Germline-derived CDR1 and CDR2 are MNHEY and SVGEGT. CDR3 amino acids: CASSYSRVTDTQYF. In DNA, the CDR3 is TGTGCCAGCAGTTACTCCCGAGTCACAGATACGCAGTATTTT.

This clonotype occurred once. The CDR3 coding sequence is TGTGCCAGCAGCATGCAGGGGGCCGGGGGCAATCAGCCCCAGCATTTT. Translating gives CASSMQGAGGNQPQHF. This sequence joins TRBV5-4 and TRBJ1-5; TRBD1 aligns across 8 bases. Trimming removed 4 bases from V and 2 bases from J; junction bases left unmatched: 8. The CDR3 contains 16 residues. Germline V gives CDR1 SGHNT, CDR2 YYREEE (reference sequence).

The J gene is TRBJ2-7, the V gene TRBV12-5; D gene uncertain. The CDR3 contains 13 residues. The V end lost 2 bases, the J end lost 0 bases, and 5 bases lay between the germline ends. Germline V CDR1 and CDR2: LGHNT, FRNRAP. CDR3 DNA: TGTGCTAGTGGTTTGTCGAGCTCCTACGAGCAGTACTTC. Its protein product is CASGLSSSYEQYF.

V usage is TRBV11-2 and J usage is TRBJ2-7; D not certain. Germline CDR1 is SGHAT and CDR2 is FQNNGV. The CDR3 consists of 11 residues. V was pared by 5 bases and J by 6 bases, with 8 bases between. CDR3 sequence reads: CASSDPREQYF. CDR3 bases: TGTGCCAGCAGCGACCCCCGCGAGCAGTACTTC.

The chain employs TRBV4-2 and TRBJ2-4; D remains unclear. Trimming cost V 5 bases and J 3 bases, with 20 bases left between them. Germline V gene sequence: CDR1 LGHNA, CDR2 YNFKEQ. There are 17 residues in the CDR3. CDR3 residues: CASSTRHWVPYKNIQYF. CDR3 DNA sequence: TGTGCCAGCAGCACCCGTCACTGGGTACCGTACAAAAACATTCAGTACTTC.

The chain carries TRBV11-2 and TRBJ2-1; no reliable D call. V gave up 6 bases and J gave up 2 bases, with 8 bases separating them. From germline, CDR1 is SGHAT and CDR2 FQNNGV. This CDR3 region has 13 residues. The chain's CDR3 is CASSWRPYNEQFF. The CDR3 nucleotides are TGTGCCAGCAGTTGGAGACCCTACAATGAGCAGTTCTTC.